This is a list of T cell receptor beta chains from one sample in a study of T cell repertoires in cytomegalovirus infection. TCRdb independently ran MiXCR on the reads; one entry per CDR3 protein. The top ten clones hold about 9.4% of a sample with around 450,000 distinct CDR3 sequences, 11% of them seen once. Sequenced input: PBMCs. The receptors derive from a human donor in good health (CMV status not recorded). Some clones in this sample may be carry-over from other donors' samples. Each CDR3 is given with its conserved first and last residue. The order of the fields is J gene, CDR3 length, V gene, D gene, clone size, CDR3 DNA, CDR3 protein. A D gene is named only where the DNA matches it firmly. Not every row has a clone size; where given, it reads once, few, many or a size class.

TRBJ2-2	16	TRBV7-2	TRBD2	.	TGTGACAGCAGCCCAGGGCTAGCGGGAGTCACCGGGGAGCTGTTTTTT	CDSSPGLAGVTGELFF
TRBJ2-1	15	TRBV7-3	TRBD2	many	TGTGCCAGCAGCTTAAGTCTAGCGGGAGACAATGAGCAGTTCTTC	CASSLSLAGDNEQFF
TRBJ2-2	14	TRBV12-3/TRBV12-4	.	once	TGTGCCAGCACTCCCCTGTTTGGAACCGGGGAGCTGTTTTTT	CASTPLFGTGELFF
TRBJ1-2	13	TRBV12-3/TRBV12-4	TRBD1	many	TGTGCCAGCAGTTCTGACAGGGTCTATGGCTACACCTTC	CASSSDRVYGYTF
TRBJ2-5	12	TRBV6-5	.	many	TGTGCCAGCAGTTACCACGGGGAGACCCAGTACTTC	CASSYHGETQYF
TRBJ2-7	14	TRBV3-1	.	many	TGTGCCAGCAGCCAAGATCCAGGCTCCTACGAGCAGTACTTC	CASSQDPGSYEQYF
TRBJ1-5	17	TRBV7-9	.	few	TGTGCCAGCAGCTCCCAGACAGGTCACGGGAGCAATCAGCCCCAGCATTTT	CASSSQTGHGSNQPQHF
TRBJ1-1	15	TRBV5-5	.	.	TGTGCCAGCAGCCCTAAACCTCTAATGAACACTGAAGCTTTCTTT	CASSPKPLMNTEAFF
TRBJ2-6	17	TRBV13	.	.	TGTGCCAGCAGCTTAGGACAGGGATACTCTGGGGCCAACGTCCTGACTTTC	CASSLGQGYSGANVLTF
TRBJ1-1	12	TRBV12-3/TRBV12-4	.	many	TGTGCCAGCAGTTCAGGGGATACTGAAGCTTTCTTT	CASSSGDTEAFF
TRBJ2-1	16	TRBV12-5	TRBD1	many	TGTGCTAGTGGTTTGATAACAGGGGGTACCTACAATGAGCAGTTCTTC	CASGLITGGTYNEQFF